The 9 T cell receptor beta chains below were found in one sample sequenced in a study of OX40 agonist ivuxolimab in advanced cancers. Library preparation used the immunoSEQ multiplex PCR assay. What TCRdb holds here is the immuneACCESS table cut down to in-frame rearrangements. Part of the clones is not present; checked against another copy, under half of the missing clones reflect an unresolved V gene, and the others are unexplained. The sample has about 80,000 clones on record, approximately 85% of them singletons. The ten biggest clones cover roughly 5.5% of the sample. The sequenced sample was CD4+ or CD8+ T cells sorted from blood, obtained in a trial of the OX40 agonist ivuxolimab. These receptors all stem from an adult with an advanced solid tumor such as melanoma, head and neck, liver or kidney cancer.

The chain links TRBV18 to TRBJ2-6, with a weak D call TRBD1 (6 bases). The germline CDR1 and CDR2 sequences are KGHSH and LQKENI. The V gene lost 4 bases and the J gene lost 1 base, with 8 bases spanning the gap. This CDR3 comprises 15 residues. CDR3 amino acids: CASSLTGSGANVLTF. For the CDR3, the DNA is TGTGCCAGCTCACTCACAGGGTCTGGGGCCAACGTCCTGACTTTC.

Comments on this clone: Other DNA sequences in this specimen translate into the identical CDR3. The chain couples TRBV15 to TRBJ2-7; TRBD2 matches at 7 bases. The CDR3 has 15 amino acids. With V trimmed by 3 bases and J by 1 base, 6 bases remained unmatched. Per the germline V gene, CDR1 is LNHNV and CDR2 is YYDKDF (reference sequence). DNA of the CDR3: TGTGCCACCAGCAGGGATGGGGGAGGGTCCTACGAGCAGTACTTC. This encodes CATSRDGGGSYEQYF.

This rearrangement joins TRBV10-3 to TRBJ1-5; D gene unclear. Germline lookup yields CDR1 ENHRY and CDR2 SYGVKD. The CDR3 runs 13 residues. With 0 bases removed from V and 7 bases from J, the gap between germline ends came to 7 bases. Here the CDR3 DNA reads TGTGCCATCAGTGAGTCAGGTGGGCAGCCCCAGCATTTT. Translating it yields CAISESGGQPQHF.

This chain links TRBV6-5 with TRBJ2-7; TRBD1 matches 8 bases. Germline CDR1 reads MNHEY; CDR2 reads SVGAGI. The CDR3 is 14 residues long. With V trimmed by 1 base and J by 1 base, 0 bases remained unmatched. As DNA, the CDR3 is TGTGCCAGCAGTTACTGGACAGGGTCCTACGAGCAGTACTTC. It translates to CASSYWTGSYEQYF.

This chain links TRBV12-5 with TRBJ1-6; no clear D. Germline values: CDR1 LGHNT, CDR2 FRNRAP. Deletions cut 1 base from V and 9 bases from J, with 7 bases between. There are 13 residues in the CDR3. The DNA of the CDR3 is TGTGCTAGTGGTTTGGAAGCCCCTTCACCCCTCCACTTT. It yields the protein CASGLEAPSPLHF.

The chain recombines TRBV4-1 with TRBJ1-1; 7 bases are a match to TRBD1. The CDR3 spans 15 residues. Germline V lookup: CDR1 MGHRA, CDR2 YSYEKL. Trimming removed 2 bases from V and 1 base from J; junction bases left unmatched: 4. CDR3 in DNA: TGCGCCAGCAGCCAAACCCAGGGGGGGAACACTGAAGCTTTCTTT. Translated, it gives CASSQTQGGNTEAFF.

The CDR3 DNA reads TGTGCCAGGGAAGGGCGGGGCGAGGGCACTGAAGCTTTCTTT. The encoded protein is CAREGRGEGTEAFF. This chain connects TRBV19 to TRBJ1-1; a weak D match, TRBD1 (5 bases). V was pared by 9 bases and J by 4 bases, with 18 bases between. This CDR3 contains 14 residues. Germline CDR1 LNHDA, CDR2 SQIVND (reference sequence). Drawing the rest from reference TRBV19 and TRBJ1-1, the complete variable domain is DGGITQSPKYLFRKEGQNVTLSCEQNLNHDAMYWYRQDPGQGLRLIYYSQIVNDFQKGDIAEGYSVSREKKESFPLTVTSAQKNPTAFYLCAREGRGEGTEAFFGQGTRLTVV.

The chain combines TRBV5-1 with TRBJ2-5; D gene ambiguous. Trimming stripped 2 bases from V and 1 base from J, with 9 bases between. CDR3 size: 14 residues. Germline lookup yields CDR1 SGHRS and CDR2 YFSETQ. The chain's CDR3 is CASSFLPGQETQYF. In nucleotides, the CDR3 is TGCGCCAGCAGCTTTTTACCGGGCCAAGAGACCCAGTACTTC.

This chain uses TRBV7-6 with TRBJ2-5, with unresolved D. This CDR3 comprises 15 residues. Trimming shortened V by 1 base and J by 1 base, and 10 bases separated the two germline ends. Per the germline V gene, CDR1 is SGHVS and CDR2 is FNYEAQ. Written as DNA, the CDR3 is TGTGCCAGCAGCTTAGGTGTTGGATTCCAAGAGACCCAGTACTTC. This codes for CASSLGVGFQETQYF. The entire variable domain, with the rest obtained from reference TRBV7-6 and TRBJ2-5, is as follows: GAGVSQSPRYKVTKRGQDVALRCDPISGHVSLYWYRQALGQGPEFLTYFNYEAQQDKSGLPNDRFSAERPEGSISTLTIQRTEQRDSAMYRCASSLGVGFQETQYFGPGTRLLVL.